This TCR gamma chain was sequenced in a study of γδ T cells in repeated Plasmodium falciparum infection. Study overall: Over 644 days, donors received four mosquito-bite P. falciparum NF54 infections. Some Malian samples span acute malaria episodes; others come from no-transmission periods.

Notes on the study in general: Repeated controlled infections reportedly drove waves of new clonotype selection in Vdelta2-negative, mostly Vdelta1+, gammadelta repertoires.

The CDR3 covers 16 residues. Germline V gene lookup returns CDR1 GITISATS and CDR2 ISYDGTV (reference sequence). Gammadelta T cells were flow-sorted from PBMC into Vgamma9/Vdelta2+ and Vdelta2-negative populations for bulk analysis. This clone has a count of ten or more. Antigen specificity is unknown. The TCRdb protein comes from a much larger clone and disagrees with this DNA's translation at residue 10, likely due to a read error; the protein given here is derived from the DNA. Each sorted gammadelta sample had TRG and TRD chains sequenced. TCRdb reapplied CATT to the multiplex PCR reads. The data show approximately 25,000 gamma-chain clones, under 3% seen once.

The chain uses TRGV9 and TRGJP. Sequencing was done on a sample of gamma-delta T cells from blood. This TCR was sampled from a pool of human donors (malaria-infected and uninfected, not separated). Written as DNA, the CDR3 is TGTGCCTTGTGGAGAAGTCAAGAGTTGTGCAAAAAAATCAAGGTATTT. Translation: CALWRSQELCKKIKVF.